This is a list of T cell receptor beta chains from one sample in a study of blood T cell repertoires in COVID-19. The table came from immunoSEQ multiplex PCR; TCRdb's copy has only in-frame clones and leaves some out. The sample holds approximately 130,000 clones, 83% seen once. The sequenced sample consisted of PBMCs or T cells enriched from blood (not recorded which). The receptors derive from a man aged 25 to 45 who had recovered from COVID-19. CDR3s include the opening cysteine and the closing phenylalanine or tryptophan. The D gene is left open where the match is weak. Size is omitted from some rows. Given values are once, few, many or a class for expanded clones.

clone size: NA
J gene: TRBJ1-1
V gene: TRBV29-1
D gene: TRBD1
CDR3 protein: CSVEQGGTEAFF
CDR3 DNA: TGCAGCGTTGAACAGGGGGGAACTGAAGCTTTCTTT

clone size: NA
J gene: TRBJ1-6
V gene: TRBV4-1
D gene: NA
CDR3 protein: CASSQQEGGGVNSPLHF
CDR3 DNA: TGCGCCAGCAGCCAACAGGAGGGAGGGGGAGTTAATTCACCCCTCCACTTT

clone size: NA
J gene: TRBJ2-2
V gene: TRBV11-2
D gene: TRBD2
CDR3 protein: CASSLTSGRFGGELFF
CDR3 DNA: TGTGCCAGCAGTTTGACTAGCGGGAGGTTCGGCGGGGAGCTGTTTTTT

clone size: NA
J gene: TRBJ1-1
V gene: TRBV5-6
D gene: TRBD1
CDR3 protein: CASSHRGQVEAFF
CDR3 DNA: TGTGCCAGCAGCCATCGAGGACAGGTAGAAGCTTTCTTT

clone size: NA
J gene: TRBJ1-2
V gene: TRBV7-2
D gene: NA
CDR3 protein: CASSSDGSSDGYTF
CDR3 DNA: TGTGCCAGCAGCTCGGATGGGAGTTCGGATGGCTACACCTTC

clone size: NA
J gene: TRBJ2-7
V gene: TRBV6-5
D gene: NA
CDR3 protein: CASSYSRGGGYEQYF
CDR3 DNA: TGTGCCAGCAGTTACTCGAGGGGAGGGGGATACGAGCAGTACTTC

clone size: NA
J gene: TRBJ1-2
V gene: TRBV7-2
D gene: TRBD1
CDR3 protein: CASISGDRNYGYTF
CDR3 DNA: TGTGCCAGCATCTCTGGGGACAGAAACTATGGCTACACCTTC

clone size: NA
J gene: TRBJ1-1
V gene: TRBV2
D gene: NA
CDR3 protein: CASTYTAGPQGTEAFF
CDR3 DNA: TGTGCCAGCACCTATACCGCCGGGCCCCAGGGCACTGAAGCTTTCTTT

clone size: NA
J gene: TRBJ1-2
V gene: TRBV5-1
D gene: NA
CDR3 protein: CASSISGYGYTF
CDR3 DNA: TGCGCCAGCAGCATCTCGGGCTATGGCTACACCTTC

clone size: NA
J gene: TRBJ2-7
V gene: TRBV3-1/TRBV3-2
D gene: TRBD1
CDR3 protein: CASSYPGQGTHEQYF
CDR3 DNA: TGTGCCAGCAGCTACCCGGGACAGGGGACCCACGAGCAGTACTTC

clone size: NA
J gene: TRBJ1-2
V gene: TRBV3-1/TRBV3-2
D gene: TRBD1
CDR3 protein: CASSSWTGAADYGYTF
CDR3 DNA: TGTGCCAGCAGCTCATGGACAGGGGCCGCGGACTATGGCTACACCTTC

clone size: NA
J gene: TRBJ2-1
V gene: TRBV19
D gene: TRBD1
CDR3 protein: CASGQVNEQFF
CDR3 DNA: TGTGCCAGTGGACAGGTCAATGAGCAGTTCTTC

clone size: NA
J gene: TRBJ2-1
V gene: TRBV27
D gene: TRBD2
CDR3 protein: CASSLLWTSGWSSYNEQFF
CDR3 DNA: TGTGCCAGCAGTTTACTTTGGACTAGCGGCTGGAGCTCCTACAATGAGCAGTTCTTC

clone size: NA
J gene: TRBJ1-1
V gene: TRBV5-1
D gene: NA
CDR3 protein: CASSLDDSMNTEAFF
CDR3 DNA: TGCGCCAGCAGCTTGGATGACAGCATGAACACTGAAGCTTTCTTT

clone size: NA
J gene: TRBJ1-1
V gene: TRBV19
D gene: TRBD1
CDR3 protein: CASRKGGLNTEAFF
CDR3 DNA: TGTGCCAGTAGGAAAGGGGGCCTGAACACTGAAGCTTTCTTT

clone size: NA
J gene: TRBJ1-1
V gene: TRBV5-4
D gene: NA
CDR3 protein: CASSLKQEAFF
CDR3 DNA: TGTGCCAGCAGCTTGAAACAGGAAGCTTTCTTT

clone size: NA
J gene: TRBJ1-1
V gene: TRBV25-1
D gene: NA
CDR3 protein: CASFGRGAEAFF
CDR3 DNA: TGTGCCAGCTTTGGGAGGGGTGCCGAAGCTTTCTTT

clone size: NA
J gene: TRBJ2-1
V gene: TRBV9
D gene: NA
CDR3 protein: CASSVGGRGRKEQFF
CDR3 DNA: TGTGCCAGCAGCGTAGGTGGTAGAGGGAGAAAGGAGCAGTTCTTC

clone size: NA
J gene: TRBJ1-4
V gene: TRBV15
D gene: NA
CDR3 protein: CATSGGDRGVGKLFF
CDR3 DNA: TGTGCCACCAGCGGGGGGGACCGAGGCGTCGGAAAACTGTTTTTT

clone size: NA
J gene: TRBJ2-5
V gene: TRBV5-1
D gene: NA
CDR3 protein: CASSGEGRTKETQYF
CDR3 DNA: TGCGCCAGCAGCGGGGAAGGGAGGACCAAAGAGACCCAGTACTTC

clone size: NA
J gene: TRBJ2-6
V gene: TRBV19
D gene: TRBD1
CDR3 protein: CASSPETGAGANVLTF
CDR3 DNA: TGTGCCAGTAGTCCCGAGACAGGGGCTGGGGCCAACGTCCTGACTTTC

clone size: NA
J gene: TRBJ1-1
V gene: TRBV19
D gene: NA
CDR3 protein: CASSGGYRSEAFF
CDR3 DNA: TGTGCCAGTAGTGGCGGTTATAGGTCTGAAGCTTTCTTT

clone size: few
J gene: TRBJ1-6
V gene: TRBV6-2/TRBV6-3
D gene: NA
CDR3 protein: CASSYGTPNSPLHF
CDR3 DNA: TGTGCCAGCAGTTATGGGACTCCTAATTCACCCCTCCACTTT

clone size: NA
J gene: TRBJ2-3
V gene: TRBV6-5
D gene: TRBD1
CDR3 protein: CASSLGTGDSDTQYF
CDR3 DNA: TGTGCCAGCAGCCTCGGGACAGGGGACTCAGATACGCAGTATTTT